The rows below give T cell receptor beta chains drawn from one sample of a study of cytomegalovirus exposure and HLA in healthy donors. The repertoire was sequenced with immunoSEQ multiplex PCR; TCRdb's copy has only in-frame clones and lacks some. This sample's clone table lists approximately 100,000 clones. Sequencing was done on a sample of PBMCs. The receptors here all came from a man aged 50 to 59 in good health and CMV-seronegative. Both conserved end residues are part of each CDR3. D genes are given only for firm matches.

- TRBJ1-2 TRBV9 CASSVGWGPNYGYTF TGTGCCAGCAGCGTAGGCTGGGGGCCTAACTATGGCTACACCTTC
TRBD2 TRBJ2-5 TRBV7-6 CASSSTSGERETQYF TGTGCCAGCAGCTCGACTAGCGGGGAGCGGGAGACCCAGTACTTC
- TRBJ1-1 TRBV2 CASSGAGGTEAFF TGTGCCAGCAGTGGGGCGGGGGGGACTGAAGCTTTCTTT
TRBD1 TRBJ2-1 TRBV6-5 CASRGTGKRLEQFF TGTGCCAGCAGGGGGACAGGCAAAAGACTTGAGCAGTTCTTC
TRBD1 TRBJ1-2 TRBV9 CASRQTTGGYDGYTF TGTGCCAGCAGGCAAACGACAGGGGGCTACGATGGCTACACCTTC
- TRBJ2-5 TRBV6-1 CASSVGGAGLETQYF TGTGCCAGCAGTGTTGGGGGCGCCGGCCTGGAGACCCAGTACTTC
TRBD1 TRBJ1-1 TRBV6-1 CASRQGAVTEAFF TGTGCCTCCAGACAGGGGGCGGTCACTGAAGCTTTCTTT
TRBD1 TRBJ1-1 TRBV29-1 CSVEKGTVNTEAFF TGCAGCGTTGAAAAGGGGACAGTGAACACTGAAGCTTTCTTT
- TRBJ2-5 TRBV5-1 CASSLDGHQETQYF TGCGCCAGCAGCTTGGACGGTCACCAAGAGACCCAGTACTTC
- TRBJ1-1 TRBV27 CASSPRGGREAFF TGTGCCAGCTCACCAAGGGGGGGGCGAGAAGCTTTCTTT
TRBD1 TRBJ1-4 TRBV11-3 CASSAGDRVPDEKLFF TGTGCCAGCAGCGCCGGGGACAGGGTCCCGGATGAAAAACTGTTTTTT
TRBD1 TRBJ2-3 TRBV10-3 CAAGGQDTDTQYF TGTGCCGCCGGAGGACAGGACACAGATACGCAGTATTTT
- TRBJ1-1 TRBV6-4 CASSDGIIRGTEAFF TGTGCCAGCAGTGACGGTATCATAAGAGGCACTGAAGCTTTCTTT
TRBD1 TRBJ1-5 TRBV19 CASSRWAGGRNQPQHF TGTGCCTCGTCACGTTGGGCAGGGGGACGAAATCAGCCCCAGCATTTT
- TRBJ2-3 TRBV18 CASSPPREPTSNTQYF TGTGCCAGCTCACCACCACGGGAGCCGACCTCCAATACGCAGTATTTT
- TRBJ2-1 TRBV29-1 CSVEEGGGSSYNEQFF TGCAGCGTTGAAGAGGGTGGAGGGAGCTCCTACAATGAGCAGTTCTTC
- TRBJ2-1 TRBV18 CASSPPSGDNEQFF TGTGCCAGCTCACCGCCTTCGGGGGACAATGAGCAGTTCTTC
- TRBJ1-4 TRBV5-1 CASSLVGGEKLFF TGCGCCAGCAGCTTGGTCGGTGGTGAAAAACTGTTTTTT
- TRBJ2-7 TRBV11-3 CASSPFSYEQYF TGTGCCAGCAGCCCTTTCAGCTACGAGCAGTACTTC
- TRBJ1-5 TRBV6-6 CASRTSGGQPQHF TGTGCCAGCAGAACTAGCGGGGGTCAGCCCCAGCATTTT
- TRBJ2-3 TRBV5-1 CASSLGTARPTDTQYF TGCGCCAGCAGCTTGGGGACTGCAAGACCCACAGATACGCAGTATTTT
TRBD1 TRBJ1-1 TRBV4-1 CASSQVGSGQGAFF TGCGCCAGCAGCCAAGTCGGTTCCGGACAGGGAGCTTTCTTT
- TRBJ1-2 TRBV7-2 CASTFSMDTSYTF TGTGCCAGCACCTTCTCCATGGACACCTCCTACACCTTC
TRBD1 TRBJ2-7 TRBV2 CASRTGGYEQYF TGTGCCAGTAGGACAGGGGGCTACGAGCAGTACTTC
TRBD1 TRBJ1-4 TRBV6-5 CASSLDRGTNEKLFF TGTGCCAGCAGCCTAGACAGGGGAACTAATGAAAAACTGTTTTTT
TRBD1 TRBJ1-1 TRBV5-1 CASSLTGGGTEAFF TGCGCCAGCAGCTTAACAGGGGGCGGTACTGAAGCTTTCTTT
- TRBJ1-2 TRBV5-1 CASSLDVRAGYTF TGCGCCAGCAGCTTGGATGTTCGCGCTGGCTACACCTTC
TRBD1 TRBJ1-4 TRBV9 CASSNRQGEKLFF TGTGCCAGCAGCAACCGACAGGGTGAAAAACTGTTTTTT
- TRBJ2-7 TRBV6-1 CASSVEGLWEQYF TGTGCCAGCAGTGTTGAGGGATTATGGGAGCAGTACTTC
TRBD2 TRBJ2-7 TRBV7-9 CASSLALAGAYDEQYF TGTGCCAGCAGCTTAGCGTTAGCGGGAGCTTACGACGAGCAGTACTTC
TRBD2 TRBJ2-3 TRBV7-2 CASTGRANTDTQYF TGTGCCAGCACCGGGAGGGCCAACACAGATACGCAGTATTTT
TRBD1 TRBJ1-2 TRBV19 CASSIDGDSANYGYTF TGTGCCAGTAGTATAGATGGGGACAGCGCTAACTATGGCTACACCTTC
- TRBJ1-2 TRBV29-1 CSAVPMGGSSYTF TGCAGCGCTGTCCCAATGGGCGGGTCGAGCTACACCTTC
- TRBJ2-5 TRBV5-1 CASSLGGTPEETQYF TGCGCCAGCAGCTTGGGTGGGACACCCGAAGAGACCCAGTACTTC
- TRBJ2-1 TRBV6-5 CASSPRGHIHEQFF TGTGCCAGCAGTCCCAGGGGACACATCCATGAGCAGTTCTTC
TRBD1 TRBJ1-2 TRBV5-1 CASGLGTASNYGYTF TGCGCCAGCGGCCTGGGGACAGCTTCTAACTATGGCTACACCTTC
- TRBJ2-7 TRBV6-5 CASSYVASRREQYF TGTGCCAGCAGTTACGTGGCTTCCCGCCGCGAGCAGTACTTC
- TRBJ1-4 TRBV15 CATSRAPETNEKLFF TGTGCCACCAGCAGAGCGCCAGAAACTAATGAAAAACTGTTTTTT
- TRBJ1-2 TRBV29-1 CSVSNIRVLGGYTF TGCAGCGTTTCCAACATCAGGGTCTTAGGCGGCTACACCTTC
TRBD2 TRBJ2-5 TRBV7-2 CASQPRREGETQYF TGTGCCTCCCAGCCCAGGAGGGAGGGGGAGACCCAGTACTTC
- TRBJ1-2 TRBV19 CASSIVAGKDGYTF TGTGCCAGTAGTATAGTGGCAGGGAAGGATGGCTACACCTTC
TRBD1 TRBJ2-7 TRBV27 CASSPGTGVYEQYF TGTGCCAGCAGCCCCGGGACAGGGGTCTACGAGCAGTACTTC
TRBD1 TRBJ2-3 TRBV18 CASRGQGPDTQYF TGTGCCAGCCGCGGACAGGGACCAGATACGCAGTATTTT
TRBD1 TRBJ1-2 TRBV23-1 CASSPGTGANYGYTF TGCGCCAGCAGTCCCGGGACAGGGGCTAACTATGGCTACACCTTC
TRBD2 TRBJ2-1 TRBV30 CAWSPGTSGRGNEQFF TGTGCCTGGAGTCCAGGGACTAGCGGGAGGGGCAATGAGCAGTTCTTC
TRBD1 TRBJ1-2 TRBV6-5 CASSYSQGMGGYTF TGTGCCAGCAGTTACTCACAGGGGATGGGTGGCTACACCTTC
- TRBJ1-1 TRBV13 CASSLETGEAFF TGTGCCAGCAGCTTAGAGACAGGCGAAGCTTTCTTT
TRBD1 TRBJ1-1 TRBV7-2 CASSSPHRGTGTEAFF TGTGCCAGCAGCTCACCTCACAGGGGCACGGGCACTGAAGCTTTCTTT
- TRBJ1-2 TRBV4-1 CASSQFPFTGYGYTF TGCGCCAGCAGCCAATTCCCATTCACGGGCTATGGCTACACCTTC
- TRBJ2-5 TRBV2 CASRPGLQETQYF TGTGCCAGCAGGCCGGGACTCCAAGAGACCCAGTACTTC
- TRBJ2-5 TRBV6-1 CASSAPSISRGWTQYF TGTGCCAGCAGTGCCCCCTCTATAAGTAGGGGTTGGACCCAGTACTTC
TRBD2 TRBJ2-7 TRBV7-2 CASSLLAGASYEQYF TGTGCCAGCAGCTTACTAGCGGGGGCCTCCTACGAGCAGTACTTC
- TRBJ1-1 TRBV4-3 CASSQDLAPDTEAFF TGCGCCAGCAGCCAAGATCTGGCCCCAGACACTGAAGCTTTCTTT
- TRBJ2-1 TRBV7-6 CASSPLPSSSYNEQFF TGTGCCAGCAGCCCCCTGCCGTCCAGCTCCTACAATGAGCAGTTCTTC